What follows is one T cell receptor beta chain and its context. The antigen remains undetermined. TCRdb keeps only in-frame clones here, not all; method: immunoSEQ multiplex PCR. The table has some 120,000 clones, 80% to 90% seen once. The V end lost 2 bases, the J end lost 3 bases, and 14 bases lay between the germline ends. Germline-derived CDR1 and CDR2 are MNHNS and SASEGT. The CDR3 consists of 15 residues. This specimen belongs to a study of cytomegalovirus exposure and HLA in healthy donors. Findings of the study overall: Later, an analysis found that TCR clusters from the first cohort tended to co-occur in the 95 to 150 validation repertoires.

The donors were in the roughly 110-subject validation cohort; that cohort was separate from the approximately 670-subject first cohort. This rearrangement joins TRBV6-1 to TRBJ2-7, with a tentative D call TRBD1 (6 bases). The origin of this receptor is a woman aged 18-35 years in good health and CMV-seronegative. The sequenced sample consisted of PBMCs. The CDR3 sequence is CASSERAGVVYEQYF. The CDR3 DNA sequence: TGTGCCAGCAGTGAAAGGGCAGGGGTAGTCTACGAGCAGTACTTC.